This T cell receptor (beta chain) was captured by sequencing in a study of cytomegalovirus exposure and HLA in healthy donors. The study's findings and limits: Equally common other TCR beta chains were less clonally expanded than HLA-associated ones, a later analysis found.

The PCR contained 60 Vbeta and 13 Jbeta primers. Using immunoSEQ multiplex PCR, the repertoire was profiled, and TCRdb retains in-frame clones only, with some absent. Of about 100,000 clones in the sample, about 81% are singletons; the top ten hold roughly 5.1%. A note on this clone: The antigen is undetermined.

The CDR3 extends over 15 amino acids. Per germline, CDR1 GTSNPN and CDR2 SVGIG (reference sequence). The ends were cut back, 5 bases at V and 1 base at J, with 12 bases in the middle. Input material: PBMCs. This clonotype originated in a man in his forties in good health and CMV-seropositive. This sequence joins TRBV30 and TRBJ1-6; maybe TRBD1 (5 bases). The CDR3 is CAWGPEGSYNSPLHF. The CDR3 DNA is TGTGCCTGGGGCCCGGAGGGGTCCTATAATTCACCCCTCCACTTT.